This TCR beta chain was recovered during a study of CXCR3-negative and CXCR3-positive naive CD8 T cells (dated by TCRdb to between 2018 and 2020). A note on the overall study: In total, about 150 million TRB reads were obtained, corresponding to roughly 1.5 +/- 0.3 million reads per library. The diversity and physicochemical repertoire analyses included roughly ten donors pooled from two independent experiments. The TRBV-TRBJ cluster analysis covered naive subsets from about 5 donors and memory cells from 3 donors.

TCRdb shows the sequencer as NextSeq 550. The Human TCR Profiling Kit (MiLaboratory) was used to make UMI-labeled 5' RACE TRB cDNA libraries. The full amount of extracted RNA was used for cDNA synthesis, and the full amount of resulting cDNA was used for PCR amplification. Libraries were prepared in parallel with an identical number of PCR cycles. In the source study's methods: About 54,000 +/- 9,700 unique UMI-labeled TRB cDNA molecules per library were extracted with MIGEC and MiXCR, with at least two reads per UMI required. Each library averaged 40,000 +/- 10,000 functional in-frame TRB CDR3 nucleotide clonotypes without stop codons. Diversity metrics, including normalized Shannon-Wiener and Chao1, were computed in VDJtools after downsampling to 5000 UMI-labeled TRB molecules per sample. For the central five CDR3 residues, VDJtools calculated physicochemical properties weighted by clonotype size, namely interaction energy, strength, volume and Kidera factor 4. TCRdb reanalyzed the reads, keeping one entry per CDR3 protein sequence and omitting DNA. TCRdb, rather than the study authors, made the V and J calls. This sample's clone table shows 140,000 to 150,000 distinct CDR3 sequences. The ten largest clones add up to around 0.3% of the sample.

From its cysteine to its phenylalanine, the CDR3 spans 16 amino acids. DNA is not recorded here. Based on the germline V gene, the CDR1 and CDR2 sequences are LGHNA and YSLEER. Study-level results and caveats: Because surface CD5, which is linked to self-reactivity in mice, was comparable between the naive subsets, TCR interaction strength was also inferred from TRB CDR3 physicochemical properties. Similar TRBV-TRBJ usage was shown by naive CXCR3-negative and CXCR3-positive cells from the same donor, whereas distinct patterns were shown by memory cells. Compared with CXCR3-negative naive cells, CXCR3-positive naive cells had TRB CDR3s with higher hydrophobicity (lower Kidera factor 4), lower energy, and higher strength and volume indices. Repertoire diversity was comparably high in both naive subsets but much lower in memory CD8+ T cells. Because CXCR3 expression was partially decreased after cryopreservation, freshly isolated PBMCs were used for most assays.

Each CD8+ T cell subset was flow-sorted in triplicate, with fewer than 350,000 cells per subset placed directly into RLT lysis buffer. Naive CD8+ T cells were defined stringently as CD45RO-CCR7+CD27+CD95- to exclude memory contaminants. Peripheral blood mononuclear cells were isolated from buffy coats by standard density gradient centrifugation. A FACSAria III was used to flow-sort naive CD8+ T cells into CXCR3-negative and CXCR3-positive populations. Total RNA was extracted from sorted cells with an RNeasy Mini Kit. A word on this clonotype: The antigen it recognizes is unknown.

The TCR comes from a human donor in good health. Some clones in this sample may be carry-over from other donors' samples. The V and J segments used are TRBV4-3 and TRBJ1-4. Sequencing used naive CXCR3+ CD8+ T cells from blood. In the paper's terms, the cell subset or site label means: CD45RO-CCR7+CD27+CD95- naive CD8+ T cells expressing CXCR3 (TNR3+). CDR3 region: CASSQEAGYPNEKLFF.